This T cell receptor (beta chain) was sequenced in a study of early T cells in non-severe SARS-CoV-2 infection. Turning to the study itself: RNA in bulk from unsorted whole blood was sequenced, and chains were unpaired.

Study results and caveats: Anti-spike CD8 specificities were favored by VDJdb matching, whose results missed private and CD4 specificities.

Trimming took off 3 bases at V and 6 bases at J, with 18 bases between the two ends. The length of the CDR3 is 15 residues. The germline V gene has CDR1 SGHDT and CDR2 YYEEEE. Attached unique molecular identifiers marked individual cDNA molecules. In TCRdb, the 5' RACE reads were re-called with MiXCR into one record per CDR3 protein. The table shows tens of thousands of distinct CDR3 sequences, with around 13% occurring only once. For this clonotype: What it binds is unknown.

This TCR was sampled from an adult who was a healthcare worker with PCR-confirmed SARS-CoV-2 infection or an uninfected control (not recorded which). Sequencing was done on a sample of whole blood. The J gene is TRBJ1-2, the V gene TRBV5-6; D gene unclear. CDR3 in DNA: TGTGCCAGCAGCTCCCTAGGGAGGGATCGAGATGGCTACACCTTC. This sequence encodes CASSSLGRDRDGYTF.